Listed below are T cell receptor beta chains from one sample, sequenced in a study of molecular identifiers for immune sequencing clone quantification. TCRdb reprocessed the PCR reads via MiXCR and lists one record per CDR3 protein. The repertoire holds about 510,000 distinct CDR3 sequences, with over 20% as singletons. The sample comprised naive CD8+ T cells from blood, with Jurkat cell RNA spiked in. The origin of the receptors is a human donor in good health. Some libraries in this study had Jurkat cell RNA spiked in. Each CDR3 is given with its conserved first and last residue. A D gene is named only where the DNA matches it firmly. Size tells how often a clone was seen (once, few, many) or the class of an expanded clone, and some rows leave it out.

j_call clone_size v_call d_call cdr3_nt cdr3_aa
TRBJ2-7 - TRBV6-2/TRBV6-3 - TGTGCCAGCAAGAAGGGACACCAGAGCTCCTACGAGCAGTACTTC CASKKGHQSSYEQYF
TRBJ2-3 - TRBV11-2 TRBD1 TGTGCCAGCAGCCCAGGGACAGGGGAAGAAGATACGCAGTATTTT CASSPGTGEEDTQYF
TRBJ2-1 few TRBV6-4 TRBD2 TGTGCCAGCAGTACACTAGCGGGGGGGTACAATGAGCAGTTCTTC CASSTLAGGYNEQFF
TRBJ2-5 many TRBV7-9 - TGTGCCAGCAGCTTCTTCCAGGAGGAGACCCAGTACTTC CASSFFQEETQYF
TRBJ1-1 many TRBV11-2 - TGTGCCAGCAGCTTAGTTCCAGTGAACACTGAAGCTTTCTTT CASSLVPVNTEAFF
TRBJ1-1 few TRBV2 - TGTGCCAGCAGTGAACCGGGGGACGCCTTCACTGAAGCTTTCTTT CASSEPGDAFTEAFF
TRBJ1-1 many TRBV7-2 - TGTGCCAGCAGCTTAGCACAGGCCTGGGTTGATGAAGCTTTCTTT CASSLAQAWVDEAFF
TRBJ2-7 many TRBV7-9 TRBD2 TGTGCCAGCAGTACTAGTGGGACTAGCGGATACGAGCAGTACTTC CASSTSGTSGYEQYF
TRBJ2-3 many TRBV20-1 TRBD2 TGCAGTGCTAGAGGAGCGGGGGGATCGGGAGATACGCAGTATTTT CSARGAGGSGDTQYF
TRBJ2-7 few TRBV5-3 TRBD1 TGTGCCAGCAGCTTGGAGACAGGGGTGTACGAGCAGTACTTC CASSLETGVYEQYF
TRBJ1-2 - TRBV6-2/TRBV6-3 TRBD1 TGTGCCAGCAGTTTCGGACAGGTCTATGGCTACACCTTC CASSFGQVYGYTF
TRBJ2-3 many TRBV6-1 - TGTGCCACCTTAACGGGGGATACGCAGTATTTT CATLTGDTQYF
TRBJ2-1 many TRBV5-4 TRBD2 TGTGCCAGCAACCCTAGCGGGAGCGCTTTGGATGAGCAGTTCTTC CASNPSGSALDEQFF
TRBJ2-2 many TRBV30 - TGTGCCTGGAGTCCAAAACGGGGGAACACCGGGGAGCTGTTTTTT CAWSPKRGNTGELFF
TRBJ2-6 - TRBV25-1 - TGTGCCAGCAAAGCCGGAGCCTCTGGGGCCAACGTCCTGACTTTC CASKAGASGANVLTF
TRBJ2-3 - TRBV7-3 - TGTGCCAGCAGCTCTATCACGCAAGATACGCAGTATTTT CASSSITQDTQYF
TRBJ2-5 - TRBV27 TRBD2 TGTGCCAGCAGTTCCTCAGCGGGATGGGGGGAGACCCAGTACTTC CASSSSAGWGETQYF
TRBJ1-3 - TRBV19 - TGTGCCACCACGACTTGGGGGACCTACTCTGGAAACACCATATATTTT CATTTWGTYSGNTIYF
TRBJ2-1 few TRBV3-1 TRBD1 TGTGCCAGCAACGACAGGGGGAATGAGCAGTTCTTC CASNDRGNEQFF
TRBJ2-6 many TRBV9 TRBD2 TGTGCCAGTAGCGGGTTAGGGGCCAACGTCCTGACTTTC CASSGLGANVLTF
TRBJ2-2 few TRBV5-6 TRBD2 TGTGCCAGCAGCATCTCCGGGACTAGAGGGTGGGGGGAGCTGTTTTTT CASSISGTRGWGELFF
TRBJ1-1 many TRBV7-9 - TGTGCCAGCAGCTTGGGGGATGAGGGCACTGAAGCTTTCTTT CASSLGDEGTEAFF
TRBJ2-3 many TRBV7-2 TRBD2 TGTGCCAGCAGCTTAGCTACTAGCGGGCTAAGCACAGATACGCAGTATTTT CASSLATSGLSTDTQYF
TRBJ2-3 many TRBV4-1 - TGCGCCAGCAGCCCCCTCTCAGATACGCAGTATTTT CASSPLSDTQYF
TRBJ1-5 - TRBV12-3/TRBV12-4 - TGTGCCAGCAGCCATCATTGGGGTGATCAGCCCCAGCATTTT CASSHHWGDQPQHF
TRBJ1-1 - TRBV28 TRBD1 TGTGCCAGCAGTTTAGACAGACAGGGGGCAGGGAACACTGAAGCTTTCTTT CASSLDRQGAGNTEAFF
TRBJ2-5 - TRBV20-1 TRBD2 TGCAGTGCTAGGAAGGAAGGGGAGGGGGAGACCCAGTACTTC CSARKEGEGETQYF
TRBJ2-5 many TRBV7-9 - TGTGCCAGCAGCTTAGACAGCTTCAGGGAGACCCAGTACTTC CASSLDSFRETQYF
TRBJ1-1 - TRBV9 - TGTGCCAGCAGCGTAGAAGATCGGAGATTCACTGAAGCTTTCTTT CASSVEDRRFTEAFF
TRBJ2-7 - TRBV7-9 - TGTGCCAACAGCCCGGCGACTTACTACGAGCAGTACTTC CANSPATYYEQYF
TRBJ1-1 - TRBV4-3 - TGCGCCAGCAGCCAAGTTGGGAAGTCAGACACTGAAGCTCTCTTT CASSQVGKSDTEALF
TRBJ2-1 few TRBV19 - TGTGCCAGTACTTATGGGAGCCCTCACAATGAGCAGTTCTTC CASTYGSPHNEQFF
TRBJ1-4 - TRBV4-2 - TGTGCCAGCAGCCAAGTCTTAGTGGGACAAGCTAATGAAAAACTGTTTTTT CASSQVLVGQANEKLFF
TRBJ2-5 few TRBV7-9 - TGTGCCAGCAGCTGGGGATCCTTGTCAGAAGAGACCCAGTACTTC CASSWGSLSEETQYF
TRBJ2-7 - TRBV27 - TGTGCCAGCAGTTTCCCAGGGCCTACCTACGAGCAGTACTTC CASSFPGPTYEQYF
TRBJ2-7 few TRBV20-1 TRBD1 TGCAGTGCTGGGACAGGGATTTCCTACGAGCAGTACTTC CSAGTGISYEQYF
TRBJ2-5 few TRBV12-3/TRBV12-4 - TGTGCCAGCAGTTTATCTGGCAGGGACCAAGAGACCCAGTACTTC CASSLSGRDQETQYF
TRBJ1-4 - TRBV20-1 - TGCAGTGCTAGAGCCTTGTCGGACAGAAGAGCAACTAATGAAAAACTGTTTTTT CSARALSDRRATNEKLFF
TRBJ1-1 many TRBV4-1 - TGCGCCAGCAGCCAAGGGACTCCCACTGAAGCTTTCTTT CASSQGTPTEAFF